The rows below give T cell receptor beta chains drawn from one sample of a study of blood T cell repertoires in COVID-19. Repertoires were generated with immunoSEQ multiplex PCR, while TCRdb's copy carries only in-frame clones and drops some. Of more than 150,000 clones listed, roughly 87% are singletons. Sequenced sample: PBMCs or T cells enriched from blood (not recorded which). The receptors were gathered from a woman under 40 who had recovered from COVID-19. The CDR3 runs from the conserved cysteine through the conserved F or W. Each record gives: V gene, D gene, J gene, clone size, CDR3 DNA, CDR3 protein. D genes are given only for firm matches. Not all rows give a size; the values are once, few, many and, for expanded clones, a class.

TRBV7-6,TRBD2,TRBJ2-2,-,TGTGCCAGCAGCTTAGCCGGTCCGACTAGCGGGAGTGGCACCGGGGAGCTGTTTTTT,CASSLAGPTSGSGTGELFF
TRBV6-1,-,TRBJ1-4,-,TGTGCCAGCAGTGAAGGGACAGATGAAAAACTGTTTTTT,CASSEGTDEKLFF
TRBV7-3,-,TRBJ1-2,-,TGTGCCAGCAGCTTAGTAGAGGGCTATGGCTACACCTTC,CASSLVEGYGYTF
TRBV6-5,TRBD1,TRBJ1-1,-,TGTGCCAGCAACGACAGGGTTACTGAAGCTTTCTTT,CASNDRVTEAFF
TRBV27,-,TRBJ1-2,-,TGTGCCAGCAGTTCGGGAGGAATAGAGGCCAACTATGGCTACACCTTC,CASSSGGIEANYGYTF
TRBV6-5,-,TRBJ1-3,-,TGTGCCAGCAGTTATGGGGGGACTGAGCTTGGAAACACCATATATTTT,CASSYGGTELGNTIYF
TRBV5-1,-,TRBJ1-6,few,TGCGCCAGCAGGGACAGTTCCTATAATTCACCCCTCCACTTT,CASRDSSYNSPLHF
TRBV5-1,TRBD1,TRBJ1-4,-,TGCGCCAGCAGCTTCGAGGGGGCAGGGAATGAAAAACTGTTTTTT,CASSFEGAGNEKLFF
TRBV30,TRBD1,TRBJ2-7,-,TGTGCCTGGAGTTCCACCGGGACAGGGGGGCAGTACTTC,CAWSSTGTGGQYF
TRBV30,TRBD1,TRBJ1-4,once,TGTGCCTGGGGACAGGGGGGAACAAATGAAAAACTGTTTTTT,CAWGQGGTNEKLFF
TRBV7-9,-,TRBJ1-1,-,TGTGCCAGCAGCTTAGAACTAGGACGAGGCACTGAAGCTTTCTTT,CASSLELGRGTEAFF
TRBV9,-,TRBJ2-2,-,TGTGCCAGCAGCCCCTCCCCCACCGGGGAGCTGTTTTTT,CASSPSPTGELFF
TRBV14,TRBD1,TRBJ2-7,-,TGTGCCAGCAGCCAAAAGAGGGGACAGGGAAGCGAGCAGTACTTC,CASSQKRGQGSEQYF
TRBV11-2,TRBD2,TRBJ2-3,once,TGTGCCAGCAGCTTATCGACCGGCGGGAGCCGGTTAGATACGCAGTATTTT,CASSLSTGGSRLDTQYF
TRBV11-3,TRBD1,TRBJ1-5,-,TGTGCCAGCAGCTTCGGACAGGGTCCTAATCAGCCCCAGCATTTT,CASSFGQGPNQPQHF
TRBV7-9,TRBD1,TRBJ2-7,-,TGTGCCAGCAGCTTAACGACAGGGGGAGAGCAGTACTTC,CASSLTTGGEQYF
TRBV2,-,TRBJ1-1,-,TGTGCCAGCAGTGAAAGGGCGGGAGGCGACACTGAAGCTTTCTTT,CASSERAGGDTEAFF
TRBV4-3,-,TRBJ2-7,-,TGCGCCAGCAGCCGGGGTCGGGATTCGACCTACGAGCAGTACTTC,CASSRGRDSTYEQYF
TRBV7-2,-,TRBJ2-5,-,TGTGCCAGCAGCTTTGGGGGGGCTGGTCAAGAGACCCAGTACTTC,CASSFGGAGQETQYF
TRBV10-3,-,TRBJ1-1,-,TGTGCCATCAGCCGGGACATCCTTACTGAAGCTTTCTTT,CAISRDILTEAFF
TRBV7-8,TRBD1,TRBJ2-1,-,TGTGCCAGCAGCGAAGGAGGACAGGGCCATGAGCAGTTCTTC,CASSEGGQGHEQFF
TRBV19,TRBD2,TRBJ2-4,once,TGTGCCAGTAGTTCACAGACTAGCGGGAGCGTTGAGGTCAAAAACATTCAGTACTTC,CASSSQTSGSVEVKNIQYF
TRBV6-5,TRBD1,TRBJ1-5,-,TGTGCCAGCAGCGGGGACAGATTTAGCAATCAGCCCCAGCATTTT,CASSGDRFSNQPQHF
TRBV18,-,TRBJ2-7,-,TGTGCCAGCTCTCCAAGTTTAGAGCTTATCTACGAGCAGTACTTC,CASSPSLELIYEQYF
TRBV5-1,TRBD1,TRBJ2-7,-,TGCGCCAGCAGCCTAGGGACAGGGATATCCTACGAGCAGTACTTC,CASSLGTGISYEQYF
TRBV6-6,-,TRBJ1-5,-,TGTGCCAGCAGTCCACACCGGGGAGGACGAACTACCAATCAGCCCCAGCATTTT,CASSPHRGGRTTNQPQHF
TRBV27,TRBD1,TRBJ2-2,-,TGTGCCAGCAGTTTTACGGGACAGGGGAACACCGGGGAGCTGTTTTTT,CASSFTGQGNTGELFF
TRBV4-3,-,TRBJ2-3,-,TGCGCCAGCAGCCAAGTAATGACTCGAGGGGATACGCAGTATTTT,CASSQVMTRGDTQYF
TRBV12-3/TRBV12-4,-,TRBJ2-7,-,TGTGCCAGCAGTTTATTTCTGGAGCAGTACTTC,CASSLFLEQYF
TRBV19,-,TRBJ2-1,-,TGTGCCAGTAGAGGCAGGGGTTCCTACAATGAGCAGTTCTTC,CASRGRGSYNEQFF
TRBV9,-,TRBJ1-1,-,TGTGCCAGCAGCGTAGACAGTTACACTGAAGCTTTCTTT,CASSVDSYTEAFF
TRBV5-1,TRBD1,TRBJ1-2,-,TGCGCCAGCAGCACGGATACAGGGGAAGTATATGGCTACACCTTC,CASSTDTGEVYGYTF
TRBV25-1,-,TRBJ2-1,-,TGTGCCAGCAGACCCGATAGGACAGCTTACAATGAGCAGTTCTTC,CASRPDRTAYNEQFF
TRBV4-3,-,TRBJ1-2,-,TGCGCCAGCAGCCAGCAGGGCCGCAATGGCTACACCTTC,CASSQQGRNGYTF
TRBV12-3/TRBV12-4,TRBD1,TRBJ2-1,-,TGTGCCAGCAGAGAGACAGGGGTAGCTGAGCAGTTCTTC,CASRETGVAEQFF
TRBV6-5,-,TRBJ1-6,-,TGTGCCAGCAGGCCTGGAGGATCCTATAATTCACCCCTCCACTTT,CASRPGGSYNSPLHF
TRBV30,TRBD1,TRBJ2-7,-,TGTGCCTGGGGGACAGGGGTCTCCTACGAGCAGTACTTC,CAWGTGVSYEQYF
TRBV29-1,TRBD2,TRBJ2-1,-,TGCAGCCTAGCGGGAGACTCCTACAATGAGCAGTTCTTC,CSLAGDSYNEQFF
TRBV29-1,-,TRBJ1-1,-,TGCAGCGCCCGTGAAGCCACCCTCGAAGCTTTCTTT,CSAREATLEAFF
TRBV2,-,TRBJ1-2,-,TGTGCCAGCAGTGATACTGTTTTTTTTGGTGGCTACACCTTC,CASSDTVFFGGYTF
TRBV27,TRBD1,TRBJ1-5,-,TGTGCCAGCGGGGGACAGATAAATCAGCCCCAGCATTTT,CASGGQINQPQHF
TRBV5-8,-,TRBJ1-1,-,TGTGCCAGCAGCTTGGACATAACTGAAGCTTTCTTT,CASSLDITEAFF
TRBV19,TRBD1,TRBJ1-2,few,TGTGCCAGTAGTGCCGGACGGGCCTCAGGGGGGTATGGCTACACCTTC,CASSAGRASGGYGYTF
TRBV11-2,TRBD1,TRBJ2-7,-,TGTGCCAGCAGCTCGACAGGGTTCGCATCCTACGAGCAGTACTTC,CASSSTGFASYEQYF
TRBV19,-,TRBJ1-3,few,TGTGCCAGTACCCTGCCCGGGAAAGGGAACACCATATATTTT,CASTLPGKGNTIYF
TRBV6-2/TRBV6-3,TRBD2,TRBJ2-2,-,TGTGCCAGCAGTTCGGTGGCGGGAGGGCCTTTCGCGAACACCGGGGAGCTGTTTTTT,CASSSVAGGPFANTGELFF
TRBV7-9,-,TRBJ1-4,once,TGTGCCAGCACCCCAGGGGTAGGGGAAAAACTGTTTTTT,CASTPGVGEKLFF
TRBV7-9,-,TRBJ1-2,-,TGTGCCAGCAGCTTAGAAATGACAGAGAGCTATGGCTACACCTTC,CASSLEMTESYGYTF
TRBV30,-,TRBJ1-3,-,TGTGCCTGGAGTGTAGCTTCTGGAAACACCATATATTTT,CAWSVASGNTIYF
TRBV19,-,TRBJ1-5,few,TGTGCCAGTAGTATGCGGGGGCCCGTAATTAGCAATCAGCCCCAGCATTTT,CASSMRGPVISNQPQHF
TRBV2,-,TRBJ1-2,-,TGTGCCAACACCCAGGGTAGGGGGGGCCGTGGCTACACCTTC,CANTQGRGGRGYTF
TRBV5-1,TRBD2,TRBJ2-3,-,TGCGCCAGCAGCCCACCCTCGGGAGGCTTGGATACGCAGTATTTT,CASSPPSGGLDTQYF
TRBV24-1,-,TRBJ1-3,-,TGTGCCACCAGTGATTTCAGAAACACCATATATTTT,CATSDFRNTIYF